The sample holds one count of the clone carrying this TCR beta chain. The antigen is unknown. The CDR3 extends over 15 amino acids. Germline V gives CDR1 LGHNA, CDR2 YNFKEQ. Deletions cut 4 bases from V and 0 bases from J, with 9 bases between. These data originate in a study of T cell responses to AZD1222 COVID-19 vaccine. Study-level background: Second-dose timings of about 4 or about 12 weeks were pooled.

The study, taken as a whole, reports: The donors showed a predominance of white British ancestry and of females, with possible underestimation of clonal diversity.

This table comes from immunoSEQ multiplex PCR, and its TCRdb copy is limited to in-frame clones, with some not included. Among more than 150,000 clones listed, 92% were seen once. The chain recombines TRBV4-2 with TRBJ2-2, with a weak D call TRBD1 (5 bases). The sample here was peripheral blood, taken on day 0 of AZD1222 vaccination. The sequence derives from an adult in good health. The CDR3, as DNA: TGTGCCAGCAGCCCAGGACAATCGAACACCGGGGAGCTGTTTTTT. It translates to CASSPGQSNTGELFF.